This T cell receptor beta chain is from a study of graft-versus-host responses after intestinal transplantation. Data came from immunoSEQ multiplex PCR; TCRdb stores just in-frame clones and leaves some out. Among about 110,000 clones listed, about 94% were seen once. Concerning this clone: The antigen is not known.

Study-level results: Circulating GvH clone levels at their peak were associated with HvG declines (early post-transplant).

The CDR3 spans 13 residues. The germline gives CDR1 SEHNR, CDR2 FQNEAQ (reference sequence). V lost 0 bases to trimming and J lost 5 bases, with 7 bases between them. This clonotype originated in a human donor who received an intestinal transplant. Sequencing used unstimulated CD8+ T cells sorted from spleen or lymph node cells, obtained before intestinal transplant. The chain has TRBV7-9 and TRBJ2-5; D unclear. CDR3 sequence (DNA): TGTGCCAGCAGCTTAGCCCTAGAGGAGACCCAGTACTTC. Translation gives CASSLALEETQYF.